The present TCR beta chain was sequenced within a study of beta chain features in type 1 diabetes. Study-wide findings and caveats: All four CD4+ subsets of Type 1 diabetes patients contained TCRB CDR3s that were moderately but significantly shorter.

Per germline, CDR1 SGHRS and CDR2 YFSETQ. The V end lost 4 bases, the J end lost 1 base, and 11 bases lay between the germline ends. This CDR3 is 14 amino acids long. Expressed TCRB transcripts were sequenced because the entire RNA isolate underwent reverse transcription. Method: immunoSEQ multiplex PCR; TCRdb's copy keeps in-frame clones and lacks some. The sample carries approximately 260,000 clones, roughly 22% recorded once. This clone was picked up a small number of times. Antigen specificity is unknown. Material for sequencing was naive CD4+ T cells from blood. The chain employs TRBV5-1 and TRBJ1-1; weak D call: TRBD1 (6 bases). The clonotype was recovered from a woman aged 40 to 50 with type 1 diabetes. CDR3 residues: CASSTGQPNTEAFF. Here the CDR3 DNA reads TGCGCCAGCAGCACTGGACAGCCGAACACTGAAGCTTTCTTT.